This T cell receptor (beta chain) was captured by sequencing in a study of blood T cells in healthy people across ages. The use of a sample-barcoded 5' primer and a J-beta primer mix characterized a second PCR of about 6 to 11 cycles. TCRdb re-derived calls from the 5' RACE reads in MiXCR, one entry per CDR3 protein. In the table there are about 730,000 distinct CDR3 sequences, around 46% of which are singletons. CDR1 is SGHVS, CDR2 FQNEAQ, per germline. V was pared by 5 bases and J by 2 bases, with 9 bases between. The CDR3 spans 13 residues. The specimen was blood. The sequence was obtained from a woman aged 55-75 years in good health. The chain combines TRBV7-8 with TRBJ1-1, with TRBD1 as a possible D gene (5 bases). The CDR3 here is CASSIGVNTEAFF. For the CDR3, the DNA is TGTGCCAGCAGCATAGGGGTTAACACTGAAGCTTTCTTT.